This TCR beta chain was captured in a study of sequential checkpoint blockade in melanoma. Some clones are missing from TCRdb's copy, which holds only in-frame ones; the method was immunoSEQ multiplex PCR. The sample yields some 25,000 clones, 77% seen once. This CDR3 has 16 amino acids. Trimming cost V 0 bases and J 5 bases; bases outside gene matches: 8. Germline values: CDR1 SGHTS, CDR2 YDEGEE. Treatment given: randomized to nivolumab then ipilimumab (arm A) or the reverse (arm B). Sequenced here: CD8+ T cells sorted from blood (inferred from file names), sampled from a patient given nivolumab and ipilimumab in sequence. This clonotype was sampled from a human donor with melanoma. The chain is built from TRBV5-8 and TRBJ2-7, with 10 positions matching TRBD2. CDR3 amino acids: CASSLGLAGNVDEQYF. The CDR3 DNA reads TGTGCCAGCAGCTTGGGACTAGCGGGTAACGTCGACGAGCAGTACTTC.